Below, one TCR beta chain is given with its context. The target antigen is unknown. This entry comes from a study of cytomegalovirus exposure and HLA in healthy donors. The study's findings and limits: Later work associated more than 15,000 TCR beta sequences with HLA alleles at 0.05 false discovery rate.

Use of 60 Vbeta and 13 Jbeta primers characterized the PCR. The assay was immunoSEQ multiplex PCR, and TCRdb's table has in-frame clones only and misses some. The profile shows more than 95,000 clones, approximately 9.4% of them singletons. Trimming cost V 1 base and J 7 bases; bases outside gene matches: 4. CDR1 SNHLY and CDR2 FYNNEI come from the germline V gene. This CDR3 has 15 residues. The chain links TRBV2 to TRBJ2-1, with TRBD1 matching 10 bases. This sequence was found in a man in his thirties or forties in good health and CMV-seronegative. The sequenced sample consisted of PBMCs. The CDR3 coding sequence is TGTGCCAGCAGTGAAGGACAGGGGGCGAGGAATGAGCAGTTCTTC. It translates to CASSEGQGARNEQFF.